The sequence of this TCR beta chain was determined in a study of blood T cells in healthy people across ages. PCR was performed a second time for about 7 to 12 cycles using a sample-barcoded 5' primer and a J-beta primer mix. TCRdb fed the 5' RACE reads into MiXCR, producing one record per CDR3 protein. The sample holds hundreds of thousands of distinct CDR3 sequences, about 26% seen once. Germline V gene data show CDR1 as MGHDK and CDR2 as SYGVNS. Trimming shortened V by 0 bases and J by 7 bases, and 9 bases separated the two germline ends. The length of the CDR3 is 13 residues. This sample also belongs to another study, concerning T cells of mothers and their children.

The chain recombines TRBV25-1 with TRBJ1-1; D is unclear. The receptor's source is a boy between 2 and 10 years old in good health. Sequenced: blood. The CDR3 loop reads CASSEYGHLEAFF. Here the CDR3 DNA reads TGTGCCAGCAGTGAATACGGCCACCTTGAAGCTTTCTTT.